This T cell receptor beta chain was recovered during a study of blood T cells in healthy people across ages. Broader study findings: The study found more naive CD4+ cells and higher diversity in long-lived than aged donors. The study found TCR beta diversity correlated strongly with naive T cell percentage.

In its sample, this clonotype was seen a few times. What it recognizes is unknown. Drawn from each donor were approximately 9.5 milliliters of peripheral blood. Extracted total RNA amounted to at least 5.5 micrograms for each sample. With a J-beta primer mix and a sample-barcoded 5' primer, a second PCR ran about 6 to 11 cycles. TCRdb ran MiXCR on the 5' RACE reads and lists one entry per CDR3 protein. Here the sample spans 780,000 or so distinct CDR3 sequences, 50% to 65% being singletons. The CDR3 extends over 16 amino acids. V trimming: 2 bases; J trimming: 5 bases; junction bases outside the gene matches: 8. In germline, CDR1 is DFQATT, CDR2 SNEGSKA (reference sequence).

The TCR comes from a man aged 80 or over in good health. Material: blood. V is TRBV20-1 and J is TRBJ2-7; TRBD2 aligns across 14 bases. DNA of the CDR3: TGCAGTGCTAGATCCGGGACTAGCGGGAGTAAAGACGAGCAGTACTTC. Translating gives CSARSGTSGSKDEQYF.